This T cell receptor (beta chain) was profiled in a study of blood T cell repertoires in COVID-19. Overall study: Acute-phase and convalescent COVID-19 samples originated in the United States, Italy and Spain. Sources were T cells, B-cell-depleted T cells, or PBMCs; the material itself was cDNA or gDNA.

This CDR3 is built from 17 residues. Germline-derived CDR1 and CDR2 are LGHNA and YNFKEQ. Trimming took off 1 base at V and 7 bases at J, with 20 bases between the two ends. In the authors' workflow: Reference gene primers were amplified, and this amplification served to estimate nucleated cell counts. This table comes from immunoSEQ multiplex PCR, and its TCRdb copy is limited to in-frame clones, with some not included. The D gene and trimming were derived from the DNA, and the V and J assignments and clone size from that table. This table has 110,000 or so clones, approximately 87% appearing once. This chain uses TRBV4-2 with TRBJ2-1; possible D gene TRBD1, 6 bases. This receptor was identified in a man in his 70s who had recovered from COVID-19. Sequencing used peripheral blood. DNA of the CDR3: TGTGCCAGCAGCCAAGCCCACCACTCAGGGGATTGGAATGAGCAGTTCTTC. Encoded protein: CASSQAHHSGDWNEQFF.